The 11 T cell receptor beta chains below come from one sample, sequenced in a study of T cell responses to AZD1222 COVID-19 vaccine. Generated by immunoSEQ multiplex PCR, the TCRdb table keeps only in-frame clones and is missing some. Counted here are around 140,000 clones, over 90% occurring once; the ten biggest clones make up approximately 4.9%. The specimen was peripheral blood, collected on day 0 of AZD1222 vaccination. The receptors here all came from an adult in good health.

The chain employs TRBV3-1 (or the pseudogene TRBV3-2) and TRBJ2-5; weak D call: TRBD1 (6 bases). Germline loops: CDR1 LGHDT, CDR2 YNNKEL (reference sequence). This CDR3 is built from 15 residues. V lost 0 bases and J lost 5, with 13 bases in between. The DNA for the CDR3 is TGTGCCAGCAGCCAAGAAGGGGGTTTTGGGGAGACCCAGTACTTC. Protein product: CASSQEGGFGETQYF.

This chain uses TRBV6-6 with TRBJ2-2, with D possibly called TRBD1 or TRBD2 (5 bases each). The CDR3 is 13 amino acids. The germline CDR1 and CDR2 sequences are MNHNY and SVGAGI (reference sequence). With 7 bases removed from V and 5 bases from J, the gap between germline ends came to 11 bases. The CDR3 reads CASIGDETGELFF. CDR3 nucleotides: TGTGCCAGCATCGGGGACGAGACCGGGGAGCTGTTTTTT.

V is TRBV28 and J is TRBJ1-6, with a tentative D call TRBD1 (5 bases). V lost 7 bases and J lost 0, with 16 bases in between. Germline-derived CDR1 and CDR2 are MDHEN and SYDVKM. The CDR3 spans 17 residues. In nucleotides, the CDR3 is TGTGCCAGCATTCCGGTGGACGGGACCTCCTATAATTCACCCCTCCACTTT. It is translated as CASIPVDGTSYNSPLHF.

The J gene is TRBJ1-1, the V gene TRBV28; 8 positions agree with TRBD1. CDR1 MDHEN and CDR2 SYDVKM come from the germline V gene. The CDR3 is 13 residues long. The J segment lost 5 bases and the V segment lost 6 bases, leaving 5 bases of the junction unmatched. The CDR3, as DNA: TGTGCCAGCAGATATACAGGGGGTACTGAAGCTTTCTTT. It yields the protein CASRYTGGTEAFF. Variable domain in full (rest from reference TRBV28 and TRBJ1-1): DVKVTQSSRYLVKRTGEKVFLECVQDMDHENMFWYRQDPGLGLRLIYFSYDVKMKEKGDIPEGYSVSREKKERFSLILESASTNQTSMYLCASRYTGGTEAFFGQGTRLTVV.

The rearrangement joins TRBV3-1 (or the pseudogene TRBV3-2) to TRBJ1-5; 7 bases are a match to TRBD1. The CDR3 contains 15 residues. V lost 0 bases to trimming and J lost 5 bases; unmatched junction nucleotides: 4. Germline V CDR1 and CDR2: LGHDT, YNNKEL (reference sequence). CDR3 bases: TGTGCCAGCAGCCAAGATTCCACAGGGGATCAGCCCCAGCATTTT. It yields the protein CASSQDSTGDQPQHF.

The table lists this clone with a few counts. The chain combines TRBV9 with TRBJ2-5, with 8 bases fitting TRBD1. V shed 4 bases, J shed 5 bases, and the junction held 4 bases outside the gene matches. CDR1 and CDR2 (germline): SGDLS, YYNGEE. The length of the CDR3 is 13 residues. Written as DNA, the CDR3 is TGTGCCAGCAGCCGAACAGGGGGGGAGACCCAGTACTTC. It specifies CASSRTGGETQYF.

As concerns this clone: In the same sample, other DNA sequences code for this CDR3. DNA for the CDR3: TGTGCCAGCAGTTTCGGGCAGCCTTACGAGCAGTACTTC. This codes for CASSFGQPYEQYF. The V gene is TRBV12-3 or TRBV12-4, the J gene TRBJ2-7; D ambiguous. CDR3 length equals 13 residues. With 3 bases removed from V and 4 bases from J, the gap between germline ends came to 10 bases.

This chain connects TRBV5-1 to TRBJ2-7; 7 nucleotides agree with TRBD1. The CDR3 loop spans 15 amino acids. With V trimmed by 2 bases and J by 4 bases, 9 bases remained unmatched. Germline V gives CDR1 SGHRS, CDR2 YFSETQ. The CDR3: CASSFGTAEGYEQYF. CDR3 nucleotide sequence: TGCGCCAGCAGCTTTGGGACAGCTGAGGGTTACGAGCAGTACTTC.

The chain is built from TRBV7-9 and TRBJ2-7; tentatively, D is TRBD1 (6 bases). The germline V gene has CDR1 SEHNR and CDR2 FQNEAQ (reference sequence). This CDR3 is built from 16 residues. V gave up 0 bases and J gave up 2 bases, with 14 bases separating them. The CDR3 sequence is CASSLAVDRPTYEQYF. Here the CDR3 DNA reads TGTGCCAGCAGCTTAGCGGTCGACAGGCCGACCTACGAGCAGTACTTC.

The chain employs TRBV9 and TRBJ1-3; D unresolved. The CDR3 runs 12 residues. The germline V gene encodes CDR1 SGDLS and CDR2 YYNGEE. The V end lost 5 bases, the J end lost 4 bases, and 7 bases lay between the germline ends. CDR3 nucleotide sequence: TGTGCCAGCAGTGCGCCGGGAAACACCATATATTTT. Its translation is CASSAPGNTIYF.

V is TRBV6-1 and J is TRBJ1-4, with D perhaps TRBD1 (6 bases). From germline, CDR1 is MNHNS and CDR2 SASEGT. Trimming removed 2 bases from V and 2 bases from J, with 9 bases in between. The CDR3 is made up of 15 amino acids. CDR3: CASSERGATNEKLFF. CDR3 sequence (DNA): TGTGCCAGCAGTGAAAGGGGGGCGACTAATGAAAAACTGTTTTTT.